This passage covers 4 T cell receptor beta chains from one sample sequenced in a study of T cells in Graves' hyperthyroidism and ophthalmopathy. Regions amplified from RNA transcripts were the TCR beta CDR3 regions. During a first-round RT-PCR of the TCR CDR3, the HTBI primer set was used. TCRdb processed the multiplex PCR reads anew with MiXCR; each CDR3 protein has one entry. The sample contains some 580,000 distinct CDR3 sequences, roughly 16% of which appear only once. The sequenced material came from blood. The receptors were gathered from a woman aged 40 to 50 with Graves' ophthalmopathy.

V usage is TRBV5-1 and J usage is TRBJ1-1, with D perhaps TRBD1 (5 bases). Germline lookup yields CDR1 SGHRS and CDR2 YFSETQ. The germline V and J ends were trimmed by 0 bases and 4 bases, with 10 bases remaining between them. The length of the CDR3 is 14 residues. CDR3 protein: CASSLEGQGTEAFF. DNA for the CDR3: TGCGCCAGCAGCTTGGAGGGGCAGGGCACTGAAGCTTTCTTT.

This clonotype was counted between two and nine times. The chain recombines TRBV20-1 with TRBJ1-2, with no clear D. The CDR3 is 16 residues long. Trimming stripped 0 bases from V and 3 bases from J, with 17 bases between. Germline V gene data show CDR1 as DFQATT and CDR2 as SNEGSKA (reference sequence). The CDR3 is CSARDNRLPAYYGYTF. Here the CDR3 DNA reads TGCAGTGCTAGAGATAATAGGCTTCCGGCTTACTATGGCTACACCTTC.

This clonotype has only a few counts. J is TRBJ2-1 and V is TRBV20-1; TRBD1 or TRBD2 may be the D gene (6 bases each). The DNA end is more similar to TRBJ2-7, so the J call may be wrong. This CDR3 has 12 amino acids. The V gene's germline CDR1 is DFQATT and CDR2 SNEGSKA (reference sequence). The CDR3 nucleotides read TGCAGTGCTAGCTACAGGGAGGTTGAGCAGTACTTC. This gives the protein CSASYREVEQYF.

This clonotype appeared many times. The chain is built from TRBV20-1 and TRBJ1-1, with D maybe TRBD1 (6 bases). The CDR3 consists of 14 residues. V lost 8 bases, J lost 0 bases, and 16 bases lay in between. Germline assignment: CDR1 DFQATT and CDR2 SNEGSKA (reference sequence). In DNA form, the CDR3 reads TGCAGTACCGAGCATGACAGGATGAACACTGAAGCTTTCTTT. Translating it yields CSTEHDRMNTEAFF.